These T cell receptor beta chains were read from a single sample in a study of blood T cell repertoires in COVID-19. Here immunoSEQ multiplex PCR was the method, and the copy in TCRdb shows in-frame clones only, minus some. The sample contains 150,000 or so clones, approximately 90% of which appear only once. The sample taken for sequencing was peripheral blood. All receptors derive from a man aged 18 to 35 with COVID-19, enrolled during active disease. Each CDR3 is given without its conserved first and last residue. Each record gives: V gene, CDR3 protein.

>TRBV2
ASGGVMINEQF
>TRBV2
ASTPRGPPRNEQY
>TRBV14
AGTGGGQETQY
>TRBV24-1
ATGGQVGAPGNTIY
>TRBV19
ASRIGTVNTEAF
>TRBV2
ASTMGLTETQY
>TRBV25-1
ATVTGLGYT
>TRBV27
ASSVGLASYNEQF
>TRBV27
ASSRYRELGTEAF
>TRBV9
ASSSRDRADSPLH
>TRBV30
AWSGREGEGYT
>TRBV9
ASSVAVKPSGANVLT
>TRBV30
AWGQGAHSNQPQH
>TRBV7-8
ASSLGGLAVIYNEQF
>TRBV6-1
ASSDPGTAYHEQY
>TRBV5-6
ASSRTGPGYT
>TRBV30
AWSTTRDISSYEQY
>TRBV7-3
ASSLTGGTGELF
>TRBV5-1
ASSSGTGHSYEQY
>TRBV6-5
ATSPASNEKLF
>TRBV5-1
ASSLKERSGANVLT
>TRBV27
ASSFAQGTAYGYT
>TRBV5-6
ASSLVVGGMGDTQY
>TRBV4-3
ASSQGVNSPLH
>TRBV28
ASRKNRGVGYEQY
>TRBV27
ASSLRQGTQETQY
>TRBV7-9
ASSHAGTSGLSYEQY
>TRBV6-2/TRBV6-3
ASSYRELDTQY
>TRBV9
ASSVDGRAVDTQY
>TRBV7-8
ASSLPSQGASYNSPLH
>TRBV28
ASSLFMRGQETQY
>TRBV23-1
ASSQPHPNYGYT
>TRBV7-2
ASSLAPWGGGAQETQY
>TRBV19
ATTLAGGGNEQF
>TRBV2
ASSENLVGSTEAF
>TRBV11-3
ASSLGDRSYEQY
>TRBV28
ASSFASSGANVLT
>TRBV21-1
ASSKAGVGLSTDTQY
>TRBV10-3
AISAWSRDWSITNEKLL
>TRBV28
ASSSTGGRETQY
>TRBV5-1
ASSLAPAGKTDTQY
>TRBV19
ASSSDRDLNNEQF
>TRBV9
ASSVEHNYGYT
>TRBV12-3/TRBV12-4
ASSFGGVTEQY
>TRBV14
ASGTLGHPYEQY
>TRBV27
ASSSGYGDYT
>TRBV6-4
ASSDYDIRGHTYEQY
>TRBV10-3
AIRRTSGGAYEQY
>TRBV5-1
ASSLVGLAGGSEQF
>TRBV13
ASSMGRTEAF
>TRBV15
ATSRSQGAGTDTQY
>TRBV9
ASSVSGIPYEQY
>TRBV2
ASRDRRHT
>TRBV19
ASRGGHGELF
>TRBV6-5
ASSRSGSSYNEQF
>TRBV6-2/TRBV6-3
ASSYGTGPLGGYT
>TRBV28
ASSFTGTDTQY
>TRBV7-6
ASSTPGHIEAF
>TRBV7-2
ASSLAGADQETQY